What follows describes a single T cell receptor beta chain. Which antigen it targets is not known. No much larger clone is present one base from it, and per-base qualities are unavailable. This entry is derived from a study of Ad26.COV2.S vaccination and SARS-CoV-2 variants (dated by TCRdb to 2020 to 2023). In the study overall: Vaccine-arm donors came from COV1001, a multicentre, randomized, double-blind, placebo-controlled phase I-IIa trial of Ad26.COV2.S in healthy adults. TCRbeta repertoire sequencing served as the tool for gauging how specific and how broad the SARS-CoV-2-reactive T cell receptors were following Ad26.COV2.S vaccination. Investigators remained blinded to trial group allocation during experiments and outcome assessment. Trial participants were randomized into five groups of five, in which low-dose or high-dose Ad26.COV2.S was given once or twice, or placebo was given on both occasions. Ad26.COV2.S was administered intramuscularly at a dose of 5x10^10 or 1x10^11 viral particles, either as one shot or as two shots given 56 days apart. The TCR-sequenced set comprised around 30 samples: around 20 Ad26.COV2.S vaccine recipients, 5 placebo recipients and 8 SARS-CoV-2 convalescent individuals. The study at large found these results: After vaccination, substantial breadth of spike-specific CD8+ and CD4+ T cell responses was reported. Vaccine and placebo recipients had comparable non-spike TCR breadth, which fits with the vaccine containing only spike. According to the authors, total T cell responses may have been underestimated by the TCR breadth and depth analyses. Ad26.COV2.S recipients had higher spike-specific TCR breadth than placebo recipients (P = 0.0014). The study lacked the statistical power to compare responses across vaccine doses or regimens.

Read against the paper, the sample's treatment or condition label means: about 20 received Ad26.COV2.S at low or high dose, single or two shots; about five received placebo; per-sample allocation not given. For vaccine and placebo recipients, the sequenced repertoires came from samples collected on day 63 after the first injection. In Cohort 1b, about two dozen adults aged 18-55 years were enrolled at a single site in Boston, USA, between 29 July and 7 August 2020. Ad26.COV2.S was a replication-incompetent adenovirus type 26 vector expressing a prefusion-stabilized SARS-CoV-2 spike protein from the original Wuhan strain. TCRbeta CDR3 regions were sequenced with the immunoSEQ Assay. After extraction, genomic DNA underwent amplification by bias-controlled multiplex PCR, followed by high-throughput sequencing. On the study's bioinformatics: Collapsing and filtering of sequences were performed to quantify the absolute abundance of each unique TCRbeta CDR3 region. Usable DNA was measured by amplifying reference genes present in all nucleated cells, and TCRbeta template counts were normalized to that usable DNA to estimate T cell fraction. Repertoire TCRs were annotated as SARS-CoV-2-specific by exact matching of V gene, CDR3 amino acid sequence and J gene to a known reactive TCR set. The reference SARS-CoV-2 TCR set was obtained from MIRA and was filtered for enrichment in COVID-19-positive ImmuneCODE repertoires, whereby public or cross-reactive TCRs were removed. Using the MIRA antigens, annotated TCRs were further analysed by specific ORF or by position within an ORF. Depth was the summed frequency of annotated unique rearrangements, while breadth was defined as annotated unique rearrangements over total unique productive rearrangements. Two-sided Wilcoxon rank-sum tests were used to compare TCR breadth between groups. The source is immuneACCESS, and TCRdb retained only in-frame sequences with V and J called. Part of the clones is not carried over; for the studies checked, unresolved V genes explain less than half of this, and the remainder is unexplained. That table is the source of V, J and clone size, and D and trimming were worked out from the DNA. The sample profile shows some 350,000 clones; roughly 85% of them were found once. 3% to 4% of the sample is taken by the ten largest.

The starting material was peripheral blood, obtained in a trial of Ad26.COV2.S vaccine versus placebo. This receptor was obtained from a person between 18 and 59 years old who received the Ad26.COV2.S COVID-19 vaccine or a placebo.

The CDR3 region: CASSVASGDYEQYF. The DNA is TGTGCCAGCAGCGTAGCTTCCGGGGACTACGAGCAGTACTTC. Recombination joined TRBV9 with TRBJ2-7; D gene: possibly TRBD2, on 5 matching bases. CDR1 SGDLS and CDR2 YYNGEE are derived from the germline V gene. The CDR3 contains 14 residues, cysteine and phenylalanine counted. The DNA shown is the 42-base CDR3, in frame from base 1. Trimming at the junction amounts to 0 bases on V and 3 bases on J, and the germline ends lie 10 bases apart.